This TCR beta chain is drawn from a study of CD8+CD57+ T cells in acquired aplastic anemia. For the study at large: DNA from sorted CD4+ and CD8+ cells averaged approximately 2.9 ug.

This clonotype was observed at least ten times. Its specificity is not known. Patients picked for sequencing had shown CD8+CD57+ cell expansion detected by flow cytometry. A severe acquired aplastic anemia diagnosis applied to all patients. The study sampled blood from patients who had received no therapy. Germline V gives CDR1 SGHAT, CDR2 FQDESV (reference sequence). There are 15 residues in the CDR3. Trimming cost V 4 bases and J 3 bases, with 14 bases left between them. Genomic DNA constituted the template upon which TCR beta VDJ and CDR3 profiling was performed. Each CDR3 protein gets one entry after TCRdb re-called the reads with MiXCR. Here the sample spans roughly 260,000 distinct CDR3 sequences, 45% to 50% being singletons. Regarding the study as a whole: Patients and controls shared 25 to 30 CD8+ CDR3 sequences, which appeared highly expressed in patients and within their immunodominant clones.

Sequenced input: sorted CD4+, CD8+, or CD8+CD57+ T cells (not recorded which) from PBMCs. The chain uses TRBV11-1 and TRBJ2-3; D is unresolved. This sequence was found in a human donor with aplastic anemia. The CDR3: CASSSRVERTDTQYF. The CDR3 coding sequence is TGTGCCAGCAGCTCAAGGGTCGAGAGGACAGATACGCAGTATTTT.